This TCR beta chain was captured by sequencing in a study of beta chain features in type 1 diabetes. Purities in excess of 95% were seen in all sorted populations. The CDR3 runs 15 residues. The germline CDR1 and CDR2 sequences are MNHEY and SVGAGI. Trimming stripped 4 bases from V and 4 bases from J, with 16 bases between. Study-level results: Moderate yet significant TCRB CDR3 shortening was seen in Type 1 diabetes patients in all four CD4+ subsets. Junctions at VDJ sites from type 1 diabetes patients had fewer insertions and more deletions. Within the patient group, naive, central memory and Treg TCRB repertoires appeared more similar to each other than within healthy donors. Patients and controls would be equally affected if PCR favored shorter templates.

The investigators reverse transcribed all of the isolated RNA, so they sequenced expressed TCRB transcripts. The repertoire was sequenced with immunoSEQ multiplex PCR; TCRdb's copy has only in-frame clones and lacks some. The sample includes some 160,000 clones, roughly 9% of them seen just once. This clone was counted between two and nine times. Antigen specificity is unknown. Sample: central memory CD4+ T cells from blood. The chain uses TRBV6-5 and TRBJ1-2, with TRBD1 as a possible D gene (6 bases). The receptor was isolated from a woman aged 30 to 39 with type 1 diabetes. CDR3 protein: CASSSRGHRVYGYTF. CDR3 nucleotides: TGTGCCAGCAGTTCCCGGGGACACCGAGTCTATGGCTACACCTTC.